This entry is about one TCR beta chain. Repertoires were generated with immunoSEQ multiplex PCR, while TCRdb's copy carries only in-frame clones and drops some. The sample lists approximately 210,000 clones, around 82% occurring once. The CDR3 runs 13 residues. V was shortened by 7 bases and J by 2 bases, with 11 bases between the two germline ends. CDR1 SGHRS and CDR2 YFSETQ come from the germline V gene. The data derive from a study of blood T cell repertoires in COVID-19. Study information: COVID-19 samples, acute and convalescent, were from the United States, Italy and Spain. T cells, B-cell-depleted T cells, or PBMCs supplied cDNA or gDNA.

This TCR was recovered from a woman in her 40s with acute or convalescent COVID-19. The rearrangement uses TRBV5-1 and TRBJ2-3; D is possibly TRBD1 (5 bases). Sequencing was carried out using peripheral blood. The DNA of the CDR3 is TGCGCCAGCCGAGGTGGGGCCACAGATACGCAGTATTTT. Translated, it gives CASRGGATDTQYF.